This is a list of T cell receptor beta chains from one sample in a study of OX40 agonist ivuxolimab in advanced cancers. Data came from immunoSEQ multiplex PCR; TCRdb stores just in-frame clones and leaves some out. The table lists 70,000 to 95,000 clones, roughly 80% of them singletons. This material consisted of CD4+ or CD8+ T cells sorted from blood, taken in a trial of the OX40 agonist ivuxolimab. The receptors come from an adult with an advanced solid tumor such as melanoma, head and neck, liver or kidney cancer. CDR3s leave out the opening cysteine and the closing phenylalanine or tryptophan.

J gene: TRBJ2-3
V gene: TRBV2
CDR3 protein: ASGGGPTDTQY

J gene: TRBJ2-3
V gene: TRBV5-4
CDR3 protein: ASSFPGVGRTDTQY

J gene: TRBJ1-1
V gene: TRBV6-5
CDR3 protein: ASHDVQGDTEAF

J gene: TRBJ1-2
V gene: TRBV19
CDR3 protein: ASRWNYGYT

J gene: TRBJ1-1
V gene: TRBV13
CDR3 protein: ASNLQGYTEAF

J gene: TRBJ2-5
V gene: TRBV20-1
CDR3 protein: SASAGETQY

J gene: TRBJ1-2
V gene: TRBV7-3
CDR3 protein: ASSLTGTGALDGYT

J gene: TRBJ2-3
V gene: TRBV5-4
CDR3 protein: ASRPGQRGTDTQY

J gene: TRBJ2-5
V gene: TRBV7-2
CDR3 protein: ASSAGTGETQY

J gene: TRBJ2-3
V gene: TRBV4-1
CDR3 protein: ASSQSHSTDTQY

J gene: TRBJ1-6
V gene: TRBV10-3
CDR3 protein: AISEREGLNSPLH

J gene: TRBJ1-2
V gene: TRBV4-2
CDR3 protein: ASSQGLGGYGYT

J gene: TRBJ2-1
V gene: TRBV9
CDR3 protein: ASSTLGGGGGYNEQF

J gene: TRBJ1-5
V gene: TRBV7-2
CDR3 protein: ASSLGRNQPQH

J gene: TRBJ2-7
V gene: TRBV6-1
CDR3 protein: ASSLTGFAYEQY

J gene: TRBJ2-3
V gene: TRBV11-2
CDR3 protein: ASSLRGGGLTDTQY

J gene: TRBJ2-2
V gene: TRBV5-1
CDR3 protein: ASSLWGGNTGELF

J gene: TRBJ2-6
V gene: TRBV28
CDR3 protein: ASSAQSGANVLT

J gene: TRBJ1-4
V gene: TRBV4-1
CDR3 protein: ASSLLLGEKLF

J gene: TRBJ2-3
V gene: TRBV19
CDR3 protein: ASSIEWTGTSTDTQY

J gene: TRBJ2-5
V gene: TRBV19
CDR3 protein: ASTPGQGLRGGETQY

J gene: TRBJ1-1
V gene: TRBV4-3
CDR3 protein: ASSHRQDRSTEAF

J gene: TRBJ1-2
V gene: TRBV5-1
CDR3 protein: ASSLDGQGNGYT

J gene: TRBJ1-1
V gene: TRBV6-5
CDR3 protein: ASSYSTRLGDTEAF

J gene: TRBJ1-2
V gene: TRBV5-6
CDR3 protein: ASSFVTGQGADYGYT

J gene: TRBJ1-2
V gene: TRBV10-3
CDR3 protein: AITQGGSPPWNGYT

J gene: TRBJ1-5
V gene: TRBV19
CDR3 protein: ASKGLPQTPQH

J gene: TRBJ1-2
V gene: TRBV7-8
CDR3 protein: ASSLAGQGAGYGYT

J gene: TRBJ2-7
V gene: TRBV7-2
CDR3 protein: ASSLSSPEQY

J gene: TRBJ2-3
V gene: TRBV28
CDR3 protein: ASSLSQGESDTQY

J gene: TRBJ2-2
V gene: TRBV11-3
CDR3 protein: ASSSSGGSVTGELF

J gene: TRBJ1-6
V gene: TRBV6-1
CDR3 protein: ASRPGQNNSPLH

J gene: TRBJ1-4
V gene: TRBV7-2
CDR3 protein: ASRRTWIDEKLF

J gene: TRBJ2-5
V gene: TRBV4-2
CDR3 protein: ASSQAGTSGGGETQY

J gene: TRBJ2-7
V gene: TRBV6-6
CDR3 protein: ASSYPTNVVNGQY

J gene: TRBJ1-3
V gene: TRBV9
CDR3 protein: ASSVGGYGNTIY

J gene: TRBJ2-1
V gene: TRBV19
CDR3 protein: ASSISNTGQGPSSYNEQF

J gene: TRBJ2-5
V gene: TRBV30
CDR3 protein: AWSSGQETQY

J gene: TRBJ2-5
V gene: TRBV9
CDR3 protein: ASSGGTSQYQETQY

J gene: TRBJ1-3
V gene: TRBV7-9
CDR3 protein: ASSFWGRNSGNTIY

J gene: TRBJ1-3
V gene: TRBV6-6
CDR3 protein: ASREGSGNTIY

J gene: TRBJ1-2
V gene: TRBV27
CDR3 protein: ASSLFGTQRNYGYT

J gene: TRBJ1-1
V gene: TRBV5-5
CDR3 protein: ASSGGRTMNTEAF

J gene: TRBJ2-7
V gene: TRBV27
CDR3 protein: ASSLRASGAYEQY

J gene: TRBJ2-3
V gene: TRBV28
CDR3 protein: ATQASGGASTDTQY

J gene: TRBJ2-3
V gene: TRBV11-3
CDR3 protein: ASSLGDRLGYGDTDTQY

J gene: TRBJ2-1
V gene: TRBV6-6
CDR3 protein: ASSLNRGNEQF

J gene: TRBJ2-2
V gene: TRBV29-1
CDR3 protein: SVEEGLKNTGELF

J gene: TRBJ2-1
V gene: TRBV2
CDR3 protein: ASSRSGTDSYNEQF

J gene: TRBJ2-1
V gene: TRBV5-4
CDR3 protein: ASSLGQGAYNEQF

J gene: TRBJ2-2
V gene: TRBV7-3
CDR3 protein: ASSLNSQDTGELF

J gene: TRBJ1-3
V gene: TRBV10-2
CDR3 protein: ASSEDRTPGNTIY

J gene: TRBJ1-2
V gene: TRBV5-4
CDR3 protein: ASSLQGYGYT

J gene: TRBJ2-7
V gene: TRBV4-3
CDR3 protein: ASSQDQSYEQY

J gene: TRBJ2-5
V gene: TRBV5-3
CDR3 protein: ARSSVAVEYQETQY

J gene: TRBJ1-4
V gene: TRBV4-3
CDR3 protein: ASSLSTGREKLF

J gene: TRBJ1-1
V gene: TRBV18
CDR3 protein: ASSVEGEAF